The following is a TCR beta chain sequence with its context. With 0 bases removed from V and 2 bases from J, the gap between germline ends came to 9 bases. The CDR3 length is 14 residues. The germline gives CDR1 SGHRS, CDR2 YFSETQ. Random-hexamer reverse transcription was applied to roughly 0.45 to 1 ug RNA. MiXCR, run by TCRdb on the immunoSEQ multiplex PCR reads, gives a single entry per CDR3 protein. In the table there are approximately 120,000 distinct CDR3 sequences, around 94% of which are singletons. The authors negatively isolated CD8+ and CD4+ T cells and FACS-enriched TEMRA cells. The record originates from a study of CD8 T cells in Susac syndrome.

The chain couples TRBV5-1 to TRBJ2-7, with D perhaps TRBD2 (5 bases). Sequenced input: CD4+ T cells from PBMCs. The origin of this receptor is a human donor in good health. CDR3 loop: CASSLGLQTYEQYF. The CDR3, as DNA: TGCGCCAGCAGCTTGGGACTACAGACCTACGAGCAGTACTTC. Variable domain in full (rest from reference TRBV5-1 and TRBJ2-7): KAGVTQTPRYLIKTRGQQVTLSCSPISGHRSVSWYQQTPGQGLQFLFEYFSETQRNKGNFPGRFSGRQFSNSRSEMNVSTLELGDSALYLCASSLGLQTYEQYFGPGTRLTVT.